These 13 T cell receptor beta chains share one sample of origin, sequenced in a study of regulatory T cells in long-lasting Graves disease. Time point given: newly diagnosed GD, antithyroid drugs for less than 3 months. The TCR library used RNA extracted from PBMCs. Building the TCR beta libraries relied on iRepertoire HTBI primers, and CDR3 regions underwent Arm-PCR. TCRdb processed the multiplex PCR reads anew with MiXCR; each CDR3 protein has one entry. The sample lists some 230,000 distinct CDR3 sequences, 15% to 20% seen once, with around 20% in the top ten. The sequences come from peripheral blood mononuclear cells (PBMCs), collected at new diagnosis, from a patient treated with antithyroid drugs. Receptor source: a female donor with Graves disease.

This clonotype was seen at least ten times. CDR3 amino acids: CASSSSSGRRAGELFF. CDR3 nucleotides: TGCGCCAGCAGCTCCTCTAGCGGGAGGCGGGCCGGGGAGCTGTTTTTT. The rearrangement uses TRBV5-1 and TRBJ2-2; 11 bases align to TRBD2. The germline V gene encodes CDR1 SGHRS and CDR2 YFSETQ. J was trimmed by 6 bases and V by 3 bases; bases with no gene match: 7. This CDR3 is 16 amino acids long.

This clonotype was seen ten or more times. The chain employs TRBV24-1 and TRBJ2-5; 9 bases fit TRBD1. CDR1 is KGHDR, CDR2 SFDVKD, per germline. The CDR3 is 15 amino acids. V shed 4 bases and J 4 bases; nucleotides not matched to a gene: 6. CDR3 nucleotide sequence: TGTGCCACCAGTGACCCTCGGACAGGGGTAGAGACCCAGTACTTC. Residues: CATSDPRTGVETQYF.

Many counts were recorded for this clonotype. V is TRBV19 and J is TRBJ1-5; no clear D gene. Germline-derived CDR1 and CDR2 are LNHDA and SQIVND (reference sequence). V was cut by 3 bases and J by 8 bases, with 5 bases left in between. The CDR3 sequence is 11 residues long. CDR3 nucleotide sequence: TGTGCCAGTAGTATTATGGAGCCCCAGCATTTT. Translated, it gives CASSIMEPQHF.

This clonotype appeared once. This chain links TRBV11-3 with TRBJ1-4, with D unclear. CDR3 length: 13 amino acids. The germline CDR1 and CDR2 sequences are SGHNT and YENEEA. V lost 3 bases and J 8 bases, leaving 10 bases between the germline ends. CDR3 coding DNA: TGTGCCAGCAGCTTGGCCGTCGGGGAAAAACTGTTTTTT. The encoded protein is CASSLAVGEKLFF.

This clonotype appeared many times. The CDR3 region is CASSSDRVYGYTF. CDR3 in DNA: TGTGCCAGCAGTTCCGACAGGGTTTATGGCTACACCTTC. This chain uses TRBV3-1 with TRBJ1-2; TRBD1 matches at 7 bases. The CDR3 runs 13 residues. The germline CDR1 and CDR2 sequences are LGHDT and YNNKEL (reference sequence). Trimming took 6 bases from V and 5 from J; bases not matched to a gene: 6.

This clonotype was detected ten times or more. The DNA of the CDR3 is TGTGCCAGCAGAAGCGGGGGACGCTACAATGAGCAGTTCTTC. Residues: CASRSGGRYNEQFF. This chain links TRBV7-2 with TRBJ2-1, with 8 bases aligning to TRBD2. After removal of 6 bases from V and 3 bases from J, the junction contained 4 bases not matched to a gene. The CDR3 totals 14 residues. Per the germline V gene, CDR1 is SGHTA and CDR2 is FQGNSA.

The chain is built from TRBV3-2 and TRBJ2-4; the table calls TRBD2, which could not be checked here. TRBV3-2 counts as a pseudogene. This CDR3 spans 21 amino acids. The DNA of the CDR3 is TGTGCCAGCAGCCAAGATCTAGGTAGCGGGAGGGCCGAGGTCAACGAAAACATTCAGTACTTC. It is translated as CASSQDLGSGRAEVNENIQYF.

At least ten counts were recorded for this clonotype. The chain is built from TRBV11-2 and TRBJ2-3, with D hard to call. Germline V CDR1 and CDR2: SGHAT, FQNNGV. V gave up 3 bases and J gave up 5 bases, with 12 bases separating them. This CDR3 region has 14 residues. The CDR3 loop is CASSFASVEDTQYF. In nucleotides, the CDR3 is TGTGCCAGCAGCTTTGCCAGCGTTGAAGATACGCAGTATTTT.

This clonotype was observed many times. The gene calls are TRBV20-1 and TRBJ2-2; TRBD1 might be the D (5 bases). The CDR3 spans 15 residues. V shed 4 bases and J shed 2 bases, with 14 bases lying between them. CDR1 DFQATT and CDR2 SNEGSKA come from the germline V gene (reference sequence). CDR3 in amino acids: CSAKVRQRNTGELFF. CDR3 sequence (DNA): TGCAGTGCTAAAGTACGACAGCGTAACACCGGGGAGCTGTTTTTT.

Many counts were recorded for this clonotype. The chain combines TRBV5-6 with TRBJ1-1; D is uncertain. This CDR3 comprises 14 residues. V was clipped by 4 bases and J by 5 bases, with 15 bases between them. The germline CDR1 and CDR2 sequences are SGHDT and YYEEEE. This chain's CDR3 is CASSEDGRTTEAFF. The CDR3 nucleotides are TGTGCCAGCAGCGAGGACGGCCGAACGACTGAAGCTTTCTTT. Variable domain in full (rest from reference TRBV5-6 and TRBJ1-1): DAGVTQSPTHLIKTRGQQVTLRCSPKSGHDTVSWYQQALGQGPQFIFQYYEEEERQRGNFPDRFSGHQFPNYSSELNVNALLLGDSALYLCASSEDGRTTEAFFGQGTRLTVV.

The chain carries TRBV4-2 and TRBJ1-2; the D is unclear. Deletions cut 0 bases from V and 4 bases from J, with 9 bases between. CDR1 and CDR2 (germline): LGHNA, YNFKEQ. The CDR3 contains 14 residues. The CDR3 sequence: CASSQEGSFYGYTF. The DNA of the CDR3 is TGTGCCAGCAGCCAAGAGGGGAGTTTCTATGGCTACACCTTC.

In this sample, this clonotype turned up many times. The rearrangement links TRBV6-1 to TRBJ2-3; D is unresolved. The V and J ends lost 6 bases and 5 bases respectively, with 9 bases between them. Germline V gene sequence: CDR1 MNHNS, CDR2 SASEGT. The CDR3 runs 12 residues. In DNA, the CDR3 is TGTGCCAGCAGCGGTGGTTTAGATACGCAGTATTTT. It specifies CASSGGLDTQYF.

This clonotype appeared many times. This rearrangement joins TRBV2 to TRBJ1-3, with no clear D. CDR1 is SNHLY and CDR2 is FYNNEI in the germline V gene. The V gene lost 6 bases and the J gene lost 1 base, with 10 bases spanning the gap. The CDR3 totals 14 residues. The CDR3 coding sequence is TGTGCCAGCAGATCCAGGCTGTCTGGAAACACCATATATTTT. Translation: CASRSRLSGNTIYF.